The 4 T cell receptor beta chains below were found in one sample sequenced in a study of beta chain features in type 1 diabetes. Isolated RNA was reverse transcribed in full, so expressed TCRB transcripts were sequenced. This table comes from immunoSEQ multiplex PCR, and its TCRdb copy is limited to in-frame clones, with some not included. The sample includes 200,000 to 250,000 clones, around 65% of them seen just once. Material for sequencing was naive CD4+ T cells from blood. Receptor source: a man under 40 in good health.

This clone was found a few times. The chain joins TRBV28 to TRBJ2-1; no definite D call. The CDR3 has 15 residues. Germline CDR1 is MDHEN and CDR2 is SYDVKM. The V and J ends lost 2 bases and 7 bases respectively, with 15 bases between them. The CDR3 coding sequence is TGTGCCAGCAGTTTAGGTGGGGTCTGGGGAAATGAGCAGTTCTTC. It specifies CASSLGGVWGNEQFF.

J is TRBJ1-1 and V is TRBV30; D gene ambiguous. V lost 2 bases and J 2 bases, leaving 6 bases between the germline ends. The V gene's germline CDR1 is GTSNPN and CDR2 SVGIG (reference sequence). The CDR3 is 12 amino acids. CDR3 sequence (DNA): TGTGCCTGGAGTCGGCAAAACACTGAAGCTTTCTTT. Translated: CAWSRQNTEAFF.

This clone turned up a few times. The rearrangement links TRBV10-3 to TRBJ1-4; the match to TRBD1 covers 7 bases. Germline loops: CDR1 ENHRY, CDR2 SYGVKD. The CDR3 contains 15 residues. V was pared by 3 bases and J by 4 bases, with 5 bases of the junction left unmatched. The CDR3 region is CAISEGTEVNEKLFF. The CDR3 DNA reads TGTGCCATCAGTGAAGGGACAGAAGTTAATGAAAAACTGTTTTTT.

This rearrangement joins TRBV29-1 to TRBJ2-1, with D possibly matching TRBD1 (7 bases). Trimming shortened V by 6 bases and J by 3 bases, and 12 bases separated the two germline ends. Germline CDR1 SQVTM, CDR2 ANQGSEA. The CDR3 is 13 residues long. Written as DNA, the CDR3 is TGCAGCGTCGCGGGACAGTTCTACAATGAGCAGTTCTTC. Encoded protein: CSVAGQFYNEQFF.